Given below is one TCR beta chain in context. Original analysis: Amplification of reference gene primers was used by the study to estimate nucleated cell counts. Profiling relied on immunoSEQ multiplex PCR, and the TCRdb table lists in-frame clones only, not all of them. For V, J and clone size, that table is used; D and trimming come from the DNA. The data show some 120,000 clones, 75% to 90% seen once. The source of the sample is a study of blood T cell repertoires in COVID-19. Whole-study context: The study drew acute and convalescent COVID-19 samples from the United States, Italy and Spain. T cells, B-cell-depleted T cells, or PBMCs supplied cDNA or gDNA.

The CDR3 contains 15 residues. CDR1 is SGHVS, CDR2 FNYEAQ, per germline. Trimming cost V 1 base and J 4 bases, with 13 bases left between them. The clonotype originates from a man aged 65 to 85 with active or convalescent COVID-19. Sequenced input: peripheral blood. The chain joins TRBV7-6 to TRBJ1-1, with a tentative D call TRBD1 (6 bases). In nucleotides, the CDR3 is TGTGCCAGCAGCTTAGGGGGGGGGCCATTCACTGAAGCTTTCTTT. Its protein product is CASSLGGGPFTEAFF.